This TCR beta chain was captured by sequencing in a study of cytomegalovirus exposure and HLA in healthy donors. This table comes from immunoSEQ multiplex PCR, and its TCRdb copy is limited to in-frame clones, with some not included. The table records 85,000 to 120,000 clones, 88% of them present only once. The receptor's source is a woman under 30 in good health and CMV-seropositive. Sequencing used PBMCs.

CDR3 sequence reads: CASSEGTGPSEQYF. Written as DNA, the CDR3 is TGTGCCAGCAGTGAAGGGACTGGACCCTCGGAGCAGTACTTC. V and J are TRBV6-1 and TRBJ2-7; maybe TRBD2 (5 bases). Trimming shortened V by 1 base and J by 7 bases, and 14 bases separated the two germline ends. Germline CDR1 and CDR2: MNHNS and SASEGT. This CDR3 comprises 14 residues.